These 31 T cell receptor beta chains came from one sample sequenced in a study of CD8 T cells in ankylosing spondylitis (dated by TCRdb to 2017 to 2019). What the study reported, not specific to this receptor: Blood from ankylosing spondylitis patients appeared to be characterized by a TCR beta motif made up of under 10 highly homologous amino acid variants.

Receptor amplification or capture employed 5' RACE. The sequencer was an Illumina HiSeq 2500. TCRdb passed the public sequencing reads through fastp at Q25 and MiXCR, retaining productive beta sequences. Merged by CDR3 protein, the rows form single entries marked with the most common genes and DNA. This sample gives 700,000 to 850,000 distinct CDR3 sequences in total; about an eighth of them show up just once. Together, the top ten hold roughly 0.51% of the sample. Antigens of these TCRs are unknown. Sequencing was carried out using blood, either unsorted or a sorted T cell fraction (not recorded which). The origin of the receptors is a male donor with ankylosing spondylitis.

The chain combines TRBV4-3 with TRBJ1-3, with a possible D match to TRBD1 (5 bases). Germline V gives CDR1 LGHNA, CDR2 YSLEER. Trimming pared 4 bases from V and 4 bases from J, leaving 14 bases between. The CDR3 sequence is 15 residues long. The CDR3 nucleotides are TGCGCCAGCAGCCCTCGGGACTTAGCCGGAAACACCATATATTTT. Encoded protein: CASSPRDLAGNTIYF.

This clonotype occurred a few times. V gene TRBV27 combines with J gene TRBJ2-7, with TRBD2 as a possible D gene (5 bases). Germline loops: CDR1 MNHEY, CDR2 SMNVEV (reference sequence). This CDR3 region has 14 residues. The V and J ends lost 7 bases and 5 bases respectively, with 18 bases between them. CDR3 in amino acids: CASTTRGYWNEQYF. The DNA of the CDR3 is TGTGCCAGCACCACCAGAGGGTACTGGAACGAGCAGTACTTC.

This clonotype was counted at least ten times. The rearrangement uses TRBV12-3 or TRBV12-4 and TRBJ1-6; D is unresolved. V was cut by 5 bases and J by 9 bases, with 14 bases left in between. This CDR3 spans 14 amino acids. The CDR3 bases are TGTGCCAGCAGTAGAGAGGACCGCGGTTCACCCCTCCACTTT. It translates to CASSREDRGSPLHF.

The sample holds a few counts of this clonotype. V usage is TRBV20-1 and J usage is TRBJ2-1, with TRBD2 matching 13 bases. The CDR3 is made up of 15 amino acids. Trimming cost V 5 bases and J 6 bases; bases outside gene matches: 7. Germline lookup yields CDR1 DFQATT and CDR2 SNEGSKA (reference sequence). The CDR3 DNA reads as TGCAGTGCTCCATCACTAGCGGGGGGGTCCAATGAGCAGTTCTTC. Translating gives CSAPSLAGGSNEQFF.

The CDR3 loop is CATSGVEEKLFF. The DNA for the CDR3 is TGTGCCACCTCGGGGGTTGAGGAAAAACTGTTTTTT. The chain recombines TRBV24-1 with TRBJ1-4, with a tentative D call TRBD1 (5 bases). V was pared by 9 bases and J by 8 bases, with 12 bases between. Germline CDR1 KGHDR, CDR2 SFDVKD. The CDR3 length is 12 residues.

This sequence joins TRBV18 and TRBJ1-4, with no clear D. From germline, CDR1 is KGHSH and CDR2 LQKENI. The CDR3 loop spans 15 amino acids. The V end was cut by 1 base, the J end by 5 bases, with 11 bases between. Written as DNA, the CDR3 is TGTGCCAGCTCACCACAAAAGTCTACCAATGAAAAACTGTTTTTT. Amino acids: CASSPQKSTNEKLFF.

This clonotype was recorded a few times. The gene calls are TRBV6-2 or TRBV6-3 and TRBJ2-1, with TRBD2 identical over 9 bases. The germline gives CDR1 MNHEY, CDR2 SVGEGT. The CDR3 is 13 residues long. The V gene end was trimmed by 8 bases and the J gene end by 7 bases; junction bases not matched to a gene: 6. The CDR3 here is CASLGTSKNEQFF. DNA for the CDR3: TGTGCCAGCCTCGGGACTAGCAAGAATGAGCAGTTCTTC.

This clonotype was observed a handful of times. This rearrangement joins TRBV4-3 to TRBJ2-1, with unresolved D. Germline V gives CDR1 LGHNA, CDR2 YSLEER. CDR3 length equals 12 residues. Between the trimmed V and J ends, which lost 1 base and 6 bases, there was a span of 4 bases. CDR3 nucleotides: TGCGCCAGCAGCCAAGCCAGCAATGAGCAGTTCTTC. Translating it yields CASSQASNEQFF.

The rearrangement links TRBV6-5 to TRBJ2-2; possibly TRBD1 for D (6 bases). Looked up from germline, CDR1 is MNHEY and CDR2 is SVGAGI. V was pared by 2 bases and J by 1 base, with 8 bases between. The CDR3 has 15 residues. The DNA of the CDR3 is TGTGCCAGCAGTTACAGGACAGAGAACACCGGGGAGCTGTTTTTT. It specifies CASSYRTENTGELFF.

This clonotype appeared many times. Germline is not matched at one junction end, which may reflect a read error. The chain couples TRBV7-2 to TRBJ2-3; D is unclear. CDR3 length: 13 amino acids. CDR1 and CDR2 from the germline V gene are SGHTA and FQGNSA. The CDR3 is CASSLGRTDTQYF. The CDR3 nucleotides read TGCGCCAGCAGCCTTGGCCGGACAGATACGCAGTATTTT. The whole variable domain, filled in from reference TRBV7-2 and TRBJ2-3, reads GAGVSQSPSNKVTEKGKDVELRCDPISGHTALYWYRQSLGQGLEFLIYFQGNSAPDKSGLPSDRFSAERTGGSVSTLTIQRTQQEDSAVYLCASSLGRTDTQYFGPGTRLTVL.

CDR3 sequence reads: CASSKGQDGNQPQHF. The CDR3 DNA sequence: TGTGCCAGCTCAAAGGGACAGGACGGCAATCAGCCCCAGCATTTT. V gene TRBV18 combines with J gene TRBJ1-5; 8 bases are shared with TRBD1. Germline assignment: CDR1 KGHSH and CDR2 LQKENI. The CDR3 loop spans 15 amino acids. J was trimmed by 2 bases and V by 5 bases; bases with no gene match: 5.

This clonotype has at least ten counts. CDR3 sequence reads: CSVGKGNTGELFF. The CDR3 bases are TGCAGCGTTGGTAAAGGGAACACCGGGGAGCTGTTTTTT. The chain uses TRBV29-1 and TRBJ2-2, with D uncertain. Looked up from germline, CDR1 is SQVTM and CDR2 is ANQGSEA. Deletions cut 4 bases from V and 1 base from J, with 7 bases between. The CDR3 loop spans 13 amino acids.

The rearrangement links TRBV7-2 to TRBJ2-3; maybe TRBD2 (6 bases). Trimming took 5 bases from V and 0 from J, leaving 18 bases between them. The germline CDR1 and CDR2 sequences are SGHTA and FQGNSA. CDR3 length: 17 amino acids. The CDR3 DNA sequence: TGTGCCAGCAGCCGTCTGGCGGGGACTTGGAGCACAGATACGCAGTATTTT. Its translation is CASSRLAGTWSTDTQYF.

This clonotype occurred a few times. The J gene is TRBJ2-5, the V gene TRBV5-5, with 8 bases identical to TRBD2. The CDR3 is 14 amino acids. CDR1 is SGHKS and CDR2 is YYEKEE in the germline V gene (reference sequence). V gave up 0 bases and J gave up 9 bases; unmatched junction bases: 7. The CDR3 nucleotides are TGTGCCAGCAGCTTGGAAAGAGCGGGGGCGGCCCAGTACTTC. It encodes CASSLERAGAAQYF.

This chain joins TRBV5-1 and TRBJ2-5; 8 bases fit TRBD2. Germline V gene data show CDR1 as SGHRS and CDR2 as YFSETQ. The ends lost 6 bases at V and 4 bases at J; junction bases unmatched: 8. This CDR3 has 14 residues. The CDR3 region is CASNLLTSGETQYF. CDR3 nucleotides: TGCGCCAGCAACTTACTCACTAGCGGAGAGACCCAGTACTTC.

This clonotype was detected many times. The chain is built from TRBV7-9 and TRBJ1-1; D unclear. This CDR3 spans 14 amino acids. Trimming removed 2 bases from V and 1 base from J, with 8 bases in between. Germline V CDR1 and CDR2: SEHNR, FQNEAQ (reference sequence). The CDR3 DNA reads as TGTGCCAGCAGCTTAACACTGCCGAACACTGAAGCTTTCTTT. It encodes CASSLTLPNTEAFF.

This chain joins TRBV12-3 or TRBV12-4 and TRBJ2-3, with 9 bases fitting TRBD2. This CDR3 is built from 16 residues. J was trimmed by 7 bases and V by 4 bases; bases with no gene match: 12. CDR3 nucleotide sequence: TGTGCCAGCAGTTCCCACGGGACTAGCAGGGGAAATACGCAGTATTTT. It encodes CASSSHGTSRGNTQYF.

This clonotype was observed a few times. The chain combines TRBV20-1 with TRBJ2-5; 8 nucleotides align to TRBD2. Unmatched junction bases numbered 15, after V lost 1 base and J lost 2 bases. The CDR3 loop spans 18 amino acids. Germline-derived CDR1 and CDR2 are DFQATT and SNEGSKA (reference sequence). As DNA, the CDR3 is TGCAGTGCTAGAGTGGGGTGGTGGATAGCGGGAAGTCAAGAGACCCAGTACTTC. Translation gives CSARVGWWIAGSQETQYF.

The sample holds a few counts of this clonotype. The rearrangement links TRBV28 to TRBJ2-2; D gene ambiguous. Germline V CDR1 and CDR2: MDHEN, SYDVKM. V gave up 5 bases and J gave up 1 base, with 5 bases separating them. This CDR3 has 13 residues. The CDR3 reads CASSAWNTGELFF. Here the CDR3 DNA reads TGTGCCAGCAGTGCCTGGAACACCGGGGAGCTGTTTTTT.

This chain's CDR3 is CASSLGSGALWETQYF. CDR3 DNA: TGCGCCAGCAGCTTGGGTTCGGGGGCACTGTGGGAGACCCAGTACTTC. This chain joins TRBV5-1 and TRBJ2-5; either TRBD1 or TRBD2 may fit D (6 bases each). Trimming removed 0 bases from V and 5 bases from J, with 17 bases in between. Germline V lookup: CDR1 SGHRS, CDR2 YFSETQ. The CDR3 contains 16 residues. The whole variable domain, filled in from reference TRBV5-1 and TRBJ2-5, reads KAGVTQTPRYLIKTRGQQVTLSCSPISGHRSVSWYQQTPGQGLQFLFEYFSETQRNKGNFPGRFSGRQFSNSRSEMNVSTLELGDSALYLCASSLGSGALWETQYFGPGTRLLVL.

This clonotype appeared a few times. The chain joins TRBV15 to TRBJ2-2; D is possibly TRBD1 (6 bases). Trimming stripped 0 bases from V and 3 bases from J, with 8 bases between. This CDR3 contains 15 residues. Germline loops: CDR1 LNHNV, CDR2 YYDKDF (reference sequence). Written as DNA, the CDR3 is TGTGCCACCAGCAGAGACCCAGGGGACACCGGGGAGCTGTTTTTT. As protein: CATSRDPGDTGELFF.

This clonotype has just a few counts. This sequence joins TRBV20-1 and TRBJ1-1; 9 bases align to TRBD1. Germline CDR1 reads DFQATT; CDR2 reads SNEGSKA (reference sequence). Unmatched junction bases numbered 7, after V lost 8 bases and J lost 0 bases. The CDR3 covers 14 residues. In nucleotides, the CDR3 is TGCAGTACCATTTGGGACAGGGTGAACACTGAAGCTTTCTTT. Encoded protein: CSTIWDRVNTEAFF.

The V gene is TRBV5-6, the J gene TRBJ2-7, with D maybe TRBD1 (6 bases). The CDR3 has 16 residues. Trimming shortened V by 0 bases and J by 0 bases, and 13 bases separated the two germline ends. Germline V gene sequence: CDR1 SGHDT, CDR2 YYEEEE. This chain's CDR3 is CASSLGKTGTSYEQYF. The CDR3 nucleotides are TGTGCCAGCAGCTTGGGGAAGACAGGAACCTCCTACGAGCAGTACTTC.

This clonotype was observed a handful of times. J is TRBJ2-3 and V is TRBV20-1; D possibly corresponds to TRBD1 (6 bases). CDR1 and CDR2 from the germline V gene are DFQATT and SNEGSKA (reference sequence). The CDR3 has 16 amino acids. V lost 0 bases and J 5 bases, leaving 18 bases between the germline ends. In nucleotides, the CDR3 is TGCAGTGCTAGAGATCAAATCAGGGGCAGTGGAGATACGCAGTATTTT. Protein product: CSARDQIRGSGDTQYF.

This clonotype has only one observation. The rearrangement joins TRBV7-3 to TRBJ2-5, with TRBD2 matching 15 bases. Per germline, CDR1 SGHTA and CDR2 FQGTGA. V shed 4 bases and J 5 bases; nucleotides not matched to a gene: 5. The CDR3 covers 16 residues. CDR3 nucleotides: TGTGCCAGCAGCTCGGGACTAGCGGGGGGTGTGGAGACCCAGTACTTC. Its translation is CASSSGLAGGVETQYF.

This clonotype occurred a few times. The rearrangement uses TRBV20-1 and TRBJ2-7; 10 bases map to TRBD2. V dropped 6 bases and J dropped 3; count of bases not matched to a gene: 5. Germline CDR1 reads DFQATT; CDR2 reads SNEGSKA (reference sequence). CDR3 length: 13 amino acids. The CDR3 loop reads CSAWTSGIYEQYF. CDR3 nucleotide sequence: TGCAGTGCGTGGACTAGCGGAATCTACGAGCAGTACTTC.

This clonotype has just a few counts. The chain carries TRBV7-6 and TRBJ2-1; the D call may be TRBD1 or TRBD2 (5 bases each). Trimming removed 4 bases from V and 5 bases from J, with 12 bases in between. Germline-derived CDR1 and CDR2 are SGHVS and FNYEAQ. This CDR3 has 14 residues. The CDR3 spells CASSYTGTNNEQFF. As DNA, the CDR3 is TGTGCCAGCAGCTATACGGGGACCAACAATGAGCAGTTCTTC.

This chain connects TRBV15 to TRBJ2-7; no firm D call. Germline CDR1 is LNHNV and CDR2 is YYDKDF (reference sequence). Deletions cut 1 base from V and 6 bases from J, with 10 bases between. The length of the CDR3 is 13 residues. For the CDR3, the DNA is TGTGCCACCAGCAGAGGGGCCTTCTCCGAGCAGTACTTC. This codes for CATSRGAFSEQYF.

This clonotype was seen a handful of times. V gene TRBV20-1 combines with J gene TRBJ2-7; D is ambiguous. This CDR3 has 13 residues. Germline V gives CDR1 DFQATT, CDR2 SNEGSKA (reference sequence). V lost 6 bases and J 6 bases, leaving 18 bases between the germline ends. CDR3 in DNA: TGCAGTGCCTTGGACGCAATAGTTGGCGAGCAGTACTTC. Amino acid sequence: CSALDAIVGEQYF.

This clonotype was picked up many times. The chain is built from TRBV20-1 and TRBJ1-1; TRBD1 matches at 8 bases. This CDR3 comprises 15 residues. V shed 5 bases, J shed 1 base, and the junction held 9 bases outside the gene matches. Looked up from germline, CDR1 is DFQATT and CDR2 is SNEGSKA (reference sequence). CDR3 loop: CSAGWTGYGNTEAFF. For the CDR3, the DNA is TGCAGTGCTGGATGGACAGGGTACGGGAACACTGAAGCTTTCTTT.

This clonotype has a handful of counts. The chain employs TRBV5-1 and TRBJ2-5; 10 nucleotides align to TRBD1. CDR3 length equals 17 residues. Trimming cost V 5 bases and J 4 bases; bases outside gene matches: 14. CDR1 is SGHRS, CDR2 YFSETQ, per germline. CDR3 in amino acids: CASSYEVRDRGRETQYF. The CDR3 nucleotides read TGCGCCAGCAGTTATGAGGTCCGGGACAGGGGACGAGAGACCCAGTACTTC.